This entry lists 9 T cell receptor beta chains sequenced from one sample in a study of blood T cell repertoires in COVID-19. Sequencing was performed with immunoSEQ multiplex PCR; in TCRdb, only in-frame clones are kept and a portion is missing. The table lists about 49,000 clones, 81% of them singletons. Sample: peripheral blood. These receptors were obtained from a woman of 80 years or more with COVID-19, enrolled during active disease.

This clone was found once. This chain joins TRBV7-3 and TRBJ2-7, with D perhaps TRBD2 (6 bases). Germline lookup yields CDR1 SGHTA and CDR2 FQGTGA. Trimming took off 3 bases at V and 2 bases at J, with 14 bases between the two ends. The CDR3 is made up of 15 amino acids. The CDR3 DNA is TGTGCCAGCAGCTTTCAACCGGGACTCACCTACGAGCAGTACTTC. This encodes CASSFQPGLTYEQYF.

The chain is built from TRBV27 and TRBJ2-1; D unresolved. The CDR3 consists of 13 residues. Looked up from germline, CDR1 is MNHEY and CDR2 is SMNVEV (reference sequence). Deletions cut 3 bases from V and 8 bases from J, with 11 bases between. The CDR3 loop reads CASSFPGGYEQFF. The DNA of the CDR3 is TGTGCCAGCAGTTTCCCGGGTGGTTATGAGCAGTTCTTC.

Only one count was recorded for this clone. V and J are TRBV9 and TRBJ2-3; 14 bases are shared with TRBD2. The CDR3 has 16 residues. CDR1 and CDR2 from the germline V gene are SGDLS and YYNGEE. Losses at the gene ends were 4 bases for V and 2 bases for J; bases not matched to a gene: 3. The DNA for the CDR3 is TGTGCCAGCAGCCAGGGACTAGCGGGAGCCACAGATACGCAGTATTTT. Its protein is CASSQGLAGATDTQYF.

CDR3 sequence (DNA): TGTGCCAGCAGCGTCGGACTAGCGGGAGTCGTAGATACGCAGTATTTT. Protein: CASSVGLAGVVDTQYF. This chain links TRBV9 with TRBJ2-3, with 13 bases that match TRBD2. V was pared by 2 bases and J by 5 bases, with 5 bases of the junction left unmatched. The CDR3 loop spans 16 amino acids. Germline V gene sequence: CDR1 SGDLS, CDR2 YYNGEE. Complete variable domain (other parts from reference TRBV9 and TRBJ2-3): DSGVTQTPKHLITATGQRVTLRCSPRSGDLSVYWYQQSLDQGLQFLIQYYNGEERAKGNILERFSAQQFPDLHSELNLSSLELGDSALYFCASSVGLAGVVDTQYFGPGTRLTVL.

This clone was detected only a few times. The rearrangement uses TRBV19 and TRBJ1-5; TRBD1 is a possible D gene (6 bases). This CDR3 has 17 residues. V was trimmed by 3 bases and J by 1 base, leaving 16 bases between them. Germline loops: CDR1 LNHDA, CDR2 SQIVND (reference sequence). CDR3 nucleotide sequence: TGTGCCAGTAGTATGGTACAGGGCTTCCTCAGCAATCAGCCCCAGCATTTT. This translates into CASSMVQGFLSNQPQHF.

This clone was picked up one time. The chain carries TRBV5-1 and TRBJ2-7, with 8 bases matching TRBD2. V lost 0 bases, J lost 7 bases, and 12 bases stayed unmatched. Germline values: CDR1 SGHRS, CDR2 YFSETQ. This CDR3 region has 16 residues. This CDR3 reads CASSLGTAGGLGEQYF. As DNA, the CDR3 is TGCGCCAGCAGCTTGGGTACGGCGGGAGGATTGGGTGAGCAGTACTTC.

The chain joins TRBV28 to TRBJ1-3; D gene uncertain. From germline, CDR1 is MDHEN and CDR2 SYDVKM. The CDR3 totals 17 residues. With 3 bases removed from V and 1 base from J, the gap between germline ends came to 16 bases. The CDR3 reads CASSFYRVEGSGNTIYF. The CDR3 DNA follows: TGTGCCAGCAGTTTTTATCGCGTGGAGGGATCTGGAAACACCATATATTTT. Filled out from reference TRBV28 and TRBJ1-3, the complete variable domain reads DVKVTQSSRYLVKRTGEKVFLECVQDMDHENMFWYRQDPGLGLRLIYFSYDVKMKEKGDIPEGYSVSREKKERFSLILESASTNQTSMYLCASSFYRVEGSGNTIYFGEGSWLTVV.

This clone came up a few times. For the CDR3, the DNA is TGTGCCAGCAGCCAAGGGACACAGGGGCTCACTGAAGCTTTCTTT. Protein: CASSQGTQGLTEAFF. The V call is TRBV4-2, the J call TRBJ1-1, with 7 nucleotides matching TRBD1. This CDR3 has 15 residues. V shed 1 base and J 4 bases; nucleotides not matched to a gene: 6. CDR1 is LGHNA, CDR2 YNFKEQ, per germline.

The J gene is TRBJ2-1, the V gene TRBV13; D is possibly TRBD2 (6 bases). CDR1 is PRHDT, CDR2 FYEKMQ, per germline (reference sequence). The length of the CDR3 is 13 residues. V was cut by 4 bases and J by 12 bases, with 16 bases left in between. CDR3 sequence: CASSSPRELRQFF. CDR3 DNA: TGTGCCAGCAGCTCCCCCCGGGAGCTGAGGCAGTTCTTC.